A single sample gave rise to the 31 T cell receptor beta chains below, sequenced in a study of cytomegalovirus exposure and HLA in healthy donors. The PCR was carried out with 60 Vbeta primers and 13 Jbeta primers. The repertoire was sequenced with immunoSEQ multiplex PCR; TCRdb's copy has only in-frame clones and lacks some. The sample includes 95,000 to 150,000 clones, 77% seen only once; the top ten take 9.5% to 15%. Sequenced: PBMCs. The receptors were gathered from a woman in her 40s in good health and CMV-seropositive.

This chain links TRBV18 with TRBJ1-3, with D tentatively TRBD1 (5 bases). Germline CDR1 KGHSH, CDR2 LQKENI. CDR3 size: 16 residues. V gave up 3 bases and J gave up 0 bases, with 12 bases separating them. CDR3 sequence reads: CASSPTDSYSGNTIYF. CDR3 sequence (DNA): TGTGCCAGCTCACCGACAGATTCTTACTCTGGAAACACCATATATTTT.

The chain combines TRBV28 with TRBJ1-2, with TRBD1 identical over 8 bases. Trimming removed 1 base from V and 7 bases from J; junction bases left unmatched: 17. CDR3 length equals 18 residues. In germline, CDR1 is MDHEN, CDR2 SYDVKM. The CDR3 DNA follows: TGTGCCAGCAGTTTATTTGGTTTGGAGGCAGGGGGCAAGGGTGGCTACACCTTC. As protein: CASSLFGLEAGGKGGYTF.

V gene TRBV7-9 combines with J gene TRBJ1-1; D remains ambiguous. Germline values: CDR1 SEHNR, CDR2 FQNEAQ (reference sequence). Trimming took off 2 bases at V and 0 bases at J, with 4 bases between the two ends. CDR3 size: 13 residues. In nucleotides, the CDR3 is TGTGCCAGCAGCTTATCGGTGAACACTGAAGCTTTCTTT. This encodes CASSLSVNTEAFF.

This chain links TRBV10-2 with TRBJ2-1, with 9 bases fitting TRBD1. Losses at the gene ends were 7 bases for V and 4 bases for J; bases not matched to a gene: 8. The CDR3 totals 15 residues. Germline V CDR1 and CDR2: WSHSY, SAAADI. CDR3 nucleotides: TGCGCCAGCAATACTAGGACAGGGGATTACAATGAGCAGTTCTTC. Protein: CASNTRTGDYNEQFF.

This clone has only a few counts. Other DNA sequences in this specimen translate into the identical CDR3. V is TRBV29-1 and J is TRBJ2-7; possible D gene TRBD2, 6 bases. This CDR3 is 12 amino acids long. Trimming pared 5 bases from V and 4 bases from J, leaving 12 bases between. Germline assignment: CDR1 SQVTM and CDR2 ANQGSEA. The CDR3 spells CSVQEGRYEQYF. CDR3 nucleotide sequence: TGCAGCGTTCAGGAGGGCAGGTACGAGCAGTACTTC.

V gene TRBV6-5 combines with J gene TRBJ1-2; 7 bases map to TRBD1. The CDR3 contains 13 residues. The germline CDR1 and CDR2 sequences are MNHEY and SVGAGI. Losses at the gene ends were 5 bases for V and 3 bases for J; bases not matched to a gene: 3. The DNA of the CDR3 is TGTGCCAGCAGTCCCACAGGGGACTATGGCTACACCTTC. It codes for CASSPTGDYGYTF.

The chain carries TRBV29-1 and TRBJ2-5, with 7 bases fitting TRBD2. The CDR3 extends over 12 amino acids. Germline CDR1 reads SQVTM; CDR2 reads ANQGSEA. The junction had 0 bases not matched to a gene; V was cut back by 0 bases and J by 5 bases. CDR3 region: CSVEEGGETQYF. CDR3 coding DNA: TGCAGCGTTGAAGAGGGGGGGGAGACCCAGTACTTC.

This clone occurred a few times. The chain uses TRBV5-1 and TRBJ2-3; 9 bases are a match to TRBD1. The trim removed 4 bases at V and 5 bases at J, leaving 5 bases unmatched. CDR1 SGHRS and CDR2 YFSETQ come from the germline V gene. This CDR3 region has 14 residues. In DNA form, the CDR3 reads TGCGCCAGCAGCCTGGGACAGGGAGTAGATACGCAGTATTTT. Encoded protein: CASSLGQGVDTQYF.

J is TRBJ2-7 and V is TRBV30, with D possibly TRBD2 on 6 matching bases. There are 14 residues in the CDR3. Trimming cost V 1 base and J 2 bases, with 12 bases left between them. Germline V gene data show CDR1 as GTSNPN and CDR2 as SVGIG (reference sequence). Written as DNA, the CDR3 is TGTGCCTGGAGTGCGGGGCGGAGGGCCTACGAGCAGTACTTC. Translating it yields CAWSAGRRAYEQYF.

J is TRBJ2-7 and V is TRBV7-8; no firm D call. Trimming took off 6 bases at V and 4 bases at J, with 7 bases between the two ends. Germline CDR1 SGHVS, CDR2 FQNEAQ. The CDR3 totals 11 residues. The CDR3 region is CASSPRYEQYF. CDR3 DNA: TGTGCCAGCAGTCCCAGATACGAGCAGTACTTC.

The chain joins TRBV28 to TRBJ1-2, with 8 nucleotides matching TRBD1. CDR3 length: 12 residues. J gave up 4 bases and V 10 bases, and 5 bases lay outside the gene matches. Germline CDR1 MDHEN, CDR2 SYDVKM. Here the CDR3 reads CATNTGGYGYTF. The CDR3 DNA reads TGTGCCACCAATACAGGGGGCTATGGCTACACCTTC.

CDR3 nucleotide sequence: TGTGCCAGCAGTCTGGGGGGGTGGGACACTGAAGCTTTCTTT. It specifies CASSLGGWDTEAFF. J is TRBJ1-1 and V is TRBV5-4; the D gene is possibly TRBD1 (5 bases). Germline lookup yields CDR1 SGHNT and CDR2 YYREEE (reference sequence). The CDR3 consists of 14 residues. The V end lost 5 bases, the J end lost 3 bases, and 14 bases lay between the germline ends.

Notes on this clone: The limits of the CDR3 on the DNA are not certain, so only TCRdb's listed CDR3 is given. The rearrangement uses TRBV28 and TRBJ1-4; TRBD1 is the table's D call and was not checked against the DNA. Germline CDR1 MDHEN, CDR2 SYDVKM. The CDR3 comprises 18 residues, both ends counted. Here the CDR3 reads CASSFGAGTGALIEKLFF.

This clone was recorded a few times. J is TRBJ1-2 and V is TRBV5-1, with 8 bases aligning to TRBD1. Germline loops: CDR1 SGHRS, CDR2 YFSETQ. After removal of 4 bases from V and 3 bases from J, the junction contained 5 bases not matched to a gene. The CDR3 runs to 14 residues. The CDR3 loop is CASSRTQGDYGYTF. DNA for the CDR3: TGCGCCAGCAGCCGGACACAGGGGGACTATGGCTACACCTTC.

This clone was found a few times. V usage is TRBV6-5 and J usage is TRBJ1-5; D uncertain. Trimming removed 8 bases at V and 4 bases at J, with 3 bases between. Germline CDR1 reads MNHEY; CDR2 reads SVGAGI. The CDR3 runs 10 residues. The CDR3 spells CASENQPQHF. DNA for the CDR3: TGTGCCAGCGAGAATCAGCCCCAGCATTTT.

The gene calls are TRBV28 and TRBJ1-1, with D perhaps TRBD1 (5 bases). From germline, CDR1 is MDHEN and CDR2 SYDVKM. There are 14 residues in the CDR3. The V gene lost 11 bases and the J gene lost 4 bases, with 20 bases spanning the gap. This chain's CDR3 is CAVHRQRRSTEAFF. The CDR3 DNA follows: TGTGCCGTACATAGACAGCGTAGGAGCACTGAAGCTTTCTTT.

This chain joins TRBV27 and TRBJ1-4, with 8 bases identical to TRBD1. Trimming took 6 bases from V and 10 from J; bases not matched to a gene: 4. The CDR3 totals 12 residues. Germline values: CDR1 MNHEY, CDR2 SMNVEV (reference sequence). The CDR3 nucleotides are TGTGCCAGCAGCCGACAGGGGCTAAAACTGTTTTTT. Its translation: CASSRQGLKLFF.

This clone was detected a few times. V is TRBV7-3 and J is TRBJ2-2; 11 bases match TRBD2. The CDR3 totals 16 residues. V was clipped by 8 bases and J by 3 bases; unmatched bases: 8. Germline values: CDR1 SGHTA, CDR2 FQGTGA. CDR3 residues: CASGGGTSGYTGELFF. Written as DNA, the CDR3 is TGTGCCAGCGGCGGGGGGACTAGCGGATACACCGGGGAGCTGTTTTTT.

A word on this clone: One junction end disagrees with the germline gene, perhaps due to a read error. The chain employs TRBV5-1 and TRBJ2-5; TRBD2 matches at 13 bases. CDR1 and CDR2 (germline): SGHRS, YFSETQ. The CDR3 loop spans 17 amino acids. CDR3 bases: TGCGCCAGCAGGTTGGGACTAGCGGGAACGCCCCGAGAGACCCAGTACTTC. Protein sequence: CASRLGLAGTPRETQYF.

The chain couples TRBV12-2 to TRBJ2-1; the table's D call, TRBD2, was not checked against the DNA. TRBV12-2 is assigned pseudogene status. This CDR3 has 16 amino acids. The DNA for the CDR3 is TGTGCAAGTCGCTTAGGAGGGGGGGAGTCCTACAATGAGCAGTTCTTC. Its translation: CASRLGGGESYNEQFF.

This chain uses TRBV11-2 with TRBJ2-3; 7 nucleotides align to TRBD2. CDR3 length equals 16 residues. Per germline, CDR1 SGHAT and CDR2 FQNNGV. Losses at the gene ends were 4 bases for V and 2 bases for J; bases not matched to a gene: 9. Here the CDR3 DNA reads TGTGCCAGCAGCTCCCGTCCGGGAGGCCACACAGATACGCAGTATTTT. It is translated as CASSSRPGGHTDTQYF.

V usage is TRBV5-6 and J usage is TRBJ2-5; 10 nucleotides agree with TRBD2. After removal of 4 bases from V and 0 bases from J, the junction contained 6 bases not matched to a gene. This CDR3 is 16 amino acids long. The germline V gene encodes CDR1 SGHDT and CDR2 YYEEEE. The DNA of the CDR3 is TGTGCCAGCAGCCTACTAGCGGGATCAGACCAAGAGACCCAGTACTTC. This gives the protein CASSLLAGSDQETQYF.

The chain recombines TRBV5-8 with TRBJ1-1, with a weak D call TRBD1 (5 bases). The CDR3 covers 15 residues. V gave up 5 bases and J gave up 0 bases, with 14 bases separating them. From germline, CDR1 is SGHTS and CDR2 YDEGEE. The CDR3 protein is CASRGSGTVNTEAFF. CDR3 nucleotide sequence: TGTGCCAGCAGAGGATCTGGGACTGTGAACACTGAAGCTTTCTTT.

This clone was observed a few times. The gene calls are TRBV30 and TRBJ2-2, with D hard to call. V was cut by 3 bases and J by 3 bases, with 8 bases left in between. Germline V CDR1 and CDR2: GTSNPN, SVGIG (reference sequence). This CDR3 spans 13 amino acids. CDR3 DNA sequence: TGTGCCTGGAGCTTCGGAGACACCGGGGAGCTGTTTTTT. It encodes CAWSFGDTGELFF.

This clone has only a few counts. The chain has TRBV7-2 and TRBJ2-1; 8 nucleotides line up with TRBD2. Germline CDR1 SGHTA, CDR2 FQGNSA. The J segment lost 5 bases and the V segment lost 10 bases, leaving 13 bases of the junction unmatched. The CDR3 totals 15 residues. The CDR3 DNA is TGTGCCACCCCGAGGGTAGCGGGGCTGCACAATGAGCAGTTCTTC. Protein: CATPRVAGLHNEQFF.

V gene TRBV7-3 combines with J gene TRBJ2-1; TRBD2 aligns across 10 bases. The CDR3 totals 19 residues. CDR1 is SGHTA and CDR2 is FQGTGA in the germline V gene. The junction had 19 bases not matched to a gene; V was cut back by 8 bases and J by 3 bases. CDR3 protein: CASGHLGLAVSRSYNEQFF. Here the CDR3 DNA reads TGTGCCAGCGGACACCTAGGACTAGCGGTGTCCAGGAGCTACAATGAGCAGTTCTTC.

The rearrangement uses TRBV5-5 and TRBJ1-5, with D perhaps matching TRBD1 (5 bases). The CDR3 consists of 15 residues. CDR1 and CDR2 (germline): SGHKS, YYEKEE (reference sequence). Between the trimmed V and J ends, which lost 4 bases and 0 bases, there was a span of 11 bases. The CDR3 sequence is CASSRGVHSNQPQHF. DNA of the CDR3: TGTGCCAGCAGCCGGGGGGTTCATAGCAATCAGCCCCAGCATTTT.

This chain links TRBV4-1 with TRBJ2-7; maybe TRBD2 (6 bases). This CDR3 has 14 amino acids. Between the trimmed V and J ends, which lost 4 bases and 3 bases, there was a span of 13 bases. The germline CDR1 and CDR2 sequences are MGHRA and YSYEKL. The CDR3 loop is CASSPGTSYYEQYF. CDR3 coding DNA: TGCGCCAGCAGCCCCGGGACTTCTTACTACGAGCAGTACTTC.

This clone was counted a single time. The rearrangement uses TRBV7-2 and TRBJ2-1; 12 bases align to TRBD2. The germline gives CDR1 SGHTA, CDR2 FQGNSA. The junction had 1 base not matched to a gene; V was cut back by 4 bases and J by 12 bases. CDR3 size: 12 residues. CDR3 sequence reads: CASSSSGRGQFF. The CDR3 DNA follows: TGTGCCAGCAGCTCTAGCGGGAGGGGGCAGTTCTTC.

The chain joins TRBV5-5 to TRBJ2-7, with TRBD1 matching 10 bases. This CDR3 is 13 amino acids long. Germline trimming cut 3 bases from V and 3 bases from J; bases unmatched to any gene: 0. The germline gives CDR1 SGHKS, CDR2 YYEKEE (reference sequence). The CDR3 sequence: CASSWTGGYEQYF. The CDR3 nucleotides are TGTGCCAGCAGCTGGACAGGGGGCTACGAGCAGTACTTC.

This rearrangement joins TRBV5-1 to TRBJ2-3, with D unclear. The germline V gene encodes CDR1 SGHRS and CDR2 YFSETQ. The CDR3 runs to 14 residues. Trimming removed 0 bases from V and 0 bases from J, with 5 bases in between. The CDR3 region is CASSLVTSTDTQYF. The DNA of the CDR3 is TGCGCCAGCAGCTTGGTCACTAGCACAGATACGCAGTATTTT.